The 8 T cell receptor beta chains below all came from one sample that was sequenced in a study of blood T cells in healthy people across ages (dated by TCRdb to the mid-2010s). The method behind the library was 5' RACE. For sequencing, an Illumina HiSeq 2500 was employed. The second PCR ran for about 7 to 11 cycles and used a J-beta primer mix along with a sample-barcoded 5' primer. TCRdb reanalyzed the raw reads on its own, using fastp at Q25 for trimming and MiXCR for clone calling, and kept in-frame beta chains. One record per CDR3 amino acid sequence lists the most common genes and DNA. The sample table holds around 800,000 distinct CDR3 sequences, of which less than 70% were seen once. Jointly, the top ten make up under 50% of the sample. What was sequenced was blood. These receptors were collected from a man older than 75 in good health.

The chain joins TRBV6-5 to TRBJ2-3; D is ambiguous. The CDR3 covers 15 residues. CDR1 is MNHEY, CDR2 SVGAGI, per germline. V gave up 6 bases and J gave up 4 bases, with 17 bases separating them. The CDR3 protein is CASRPGPPAPDTQYF. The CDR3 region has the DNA TGTGCCAGCAGGCCCGGGCCCCCGGCTCCAGATACGCAGTATTTT.

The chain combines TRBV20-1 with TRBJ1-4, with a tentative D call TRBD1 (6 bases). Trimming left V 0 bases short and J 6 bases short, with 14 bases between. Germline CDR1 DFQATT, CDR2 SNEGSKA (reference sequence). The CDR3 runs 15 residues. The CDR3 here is CSARDRAGDDEKLFF. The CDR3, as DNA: TGCAGTGCTAGAGATCGGGCAGGGGACGATGAAAAACTGTTTTTT.

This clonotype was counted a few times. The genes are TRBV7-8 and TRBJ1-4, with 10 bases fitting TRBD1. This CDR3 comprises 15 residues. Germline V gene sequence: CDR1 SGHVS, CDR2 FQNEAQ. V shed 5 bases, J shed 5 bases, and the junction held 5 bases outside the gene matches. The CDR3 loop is CASSQDRGSNEKLFF. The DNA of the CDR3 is TGTGCCAGCAGCCAGGACAGGGGGTCAAATGAAAAACTGTTTTTT.

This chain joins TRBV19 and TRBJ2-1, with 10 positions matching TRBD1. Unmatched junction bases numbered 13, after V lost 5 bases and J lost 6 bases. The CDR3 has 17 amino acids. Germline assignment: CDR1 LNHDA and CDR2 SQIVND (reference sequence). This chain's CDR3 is CASSSGQGNGFGNEQFF. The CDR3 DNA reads TGTGCCAGTAGTTCGGGACAGGGGAATGGTTTCGGCAATGAGCAGTTCTTC.

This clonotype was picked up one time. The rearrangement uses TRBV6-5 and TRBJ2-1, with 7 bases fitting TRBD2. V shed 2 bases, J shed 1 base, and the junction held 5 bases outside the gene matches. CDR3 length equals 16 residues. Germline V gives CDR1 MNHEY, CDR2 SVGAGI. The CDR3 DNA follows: TGTGCCAGCAGTTACACTAGCGAATCATCCTACAATGAGCAGTTCTTC. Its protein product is CASSYTSESSYNEQFF.

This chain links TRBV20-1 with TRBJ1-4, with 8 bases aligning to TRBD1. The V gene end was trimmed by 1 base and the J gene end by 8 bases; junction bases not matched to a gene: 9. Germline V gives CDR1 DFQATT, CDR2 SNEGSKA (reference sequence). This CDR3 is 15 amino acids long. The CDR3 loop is CSARATGGIREKLFF. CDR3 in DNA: TGCAGTGCTAGAGCTACAGGGGGAATTCGAGAAAAACTGTTTTTT.

The CDR3 here is CSAREAGISTDTQYF. The CDR3 DNA sequence: TGCAGTGCTAGAGAGGCGGGCATTAGCACAGATACGCAGTATTTT. The genes are TRBV20-1 and TRBJ2-3; D possibly corresponds to TRBD2 (5 bases). Between the trimmed V and J ends, which lost 0 bases and 0 bases, there was a span of 10 bases. The CDR3 covers 15 residues. Germline V lookup: CDR1 DFQATT, CDR2 SNEGSKA (reference sequence).

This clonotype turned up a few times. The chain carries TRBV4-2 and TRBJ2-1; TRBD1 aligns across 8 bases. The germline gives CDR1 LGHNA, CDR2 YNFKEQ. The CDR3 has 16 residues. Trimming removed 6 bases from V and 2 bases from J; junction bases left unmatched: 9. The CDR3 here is CASSLTGEITYNEQFF. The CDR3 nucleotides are TGTGCCAGCAGTTTGACAGGGGAGATAACCTACAATGAGCAGTTCTTC.